Each of the 21 T cell receptor beta chains below was sequenced from the same sample in a study of shared clonotypes between healthy human individuals. This table comes from immunoSEQ multiplex PCR, and its TCRdb copy is limited to in-frame clones, with some not included. The sample lists some 900,000 clones; around 80% were seen once. Sequencing used memory CD4+ T cells sorted from blood. Subset given: CD45RA-negative fraction. These receptors all come from a man between 18 and 29 years old in good health.

V and J are TRBV5-1 and TRBJ2-2, with 9 bases that match TRBD2. The germline V gene encodes CDR1 SGHRS and CDR2 YFSETQ. V lost 6 bases, J lost 0 bases, and 6 bases stayed unmatched. This CDR3 region has 16 residues. The CDR3 region is CASIGSGSANTGELFF. The CDR3 bases are TGCGCCAGCATAGGTAGCGGGAGCGCGAACACCGGGGAGCTGTTTTTT.

The chain is built from TRBV5-1 and TRBJ2-1; the D is unclear. Germline V gene sequence: CDR1 SGHRS, CDR2 YFSETQ. The CDR3 is made up of 16 amino acids. Trimming took 0 bases from V and 4 from J, leaving 14 bases between them. CDR3 DNA sequence: TGCGCCAGCAGCTTGGTGGCGACTGCCCTTTACAATGAGCAGTTCTTC. Its translation: CASSLVATALYNEQFF.

In this sample, this clone turned up many times. V usage is TRBV30 and J usage is TRBJ1-4; D remains unclear. This CDR3 is built from 17 residues. The V gene's germline CDR1 is GTSNPN and CDR2 SVGIG (reference sequence). Trimming left V 5 bases short and J 1 base short, with 20 bases between. CDR3 sequence reads: CAWDERSTTVTNEKLFF. The CDR3 bases are TGTGCCTGGGACGAACGATCGACGACGGTAACTAATGAAAAACTGTTTTTT.

V usage is TRBV6-5 and J usage is TRBJ1-2; TRBD1 agrees at 9 bases. J was trimmed by 6 bases and V by 6 bases; bases with no gene match: 8. CDR3 size: 14 residues. Germline-derived CDR1 and CDR2 are MNHEY and SVGAGI. The CDR3 region is CASRRTGQGNGYTF. Written as DNA, the CDR3 is TGTGCCAGCAGGAGAACGGGACAGGGTAATGGCTACACCTTC.

This clone was found once. The V gene is TRBV7-9, the J gene TRBJ2-5; no clear D gene. CDR1 is SEHNR, CDR2 FQNEAQ, per germline (reference sequence). V was cut by 5 bases and J by 5 bases, with 15 bases left in between. The CDR3 is 14 residues long. CDR3 in DNA: TGTGCCAGCAGCCCATCGCCACCCTGGGAGACCCAGTACTTC. Protein product: CASSPSPPWETQYF.

This rearrangement joins TRBV7-2 to TRBJ2-7; no firm D call. Germline loops: CDR1 SGHTA, CDR2 FQGNSA. The CDR3 loop spans 16 amino acids. V dropped 1 base and J dropped 1 base, with 14 bases sitting between them. CDR3 in DNA: TGTGCCAGCAGCTTAGGCCCTACCCCAACATCCTACGAGCAGTACTTC. Amino acids: CASSLGPTPTSYEQYF.

The sample holds many counts of this clone. V gene TRBV28 combines with J gene TRBJ1-1; TRBD1 matches 7 bases. V was clipped by 6 bases and J by 0 bases; unmatched bases: 7. The CDR3 length is 15 residues. Germline V gives CDR1 MDHEN, CDR2 SYDVKM. The CDR3 coding sequence is TGTGCCAGCAGAGGGACAGCGCCTTTGAACACTGAAGCTTTCTTT. It encodes CASRGTAPLNTEAFF.

This clone was counted once. The CDR3 here is CASSQAGRNTGELFF. The CDR3 DNA follows: TGCGCCAGCAGCCAAGCGGGCAGGAACACCGGGGAGCTGTTTTTT. This chain connects TRBV4-3 to TRBJ2-2; D remains ambiguous. Trimming shortened V by 1 base and J by 1 base, and 7 bases separated the two germline ends. The CDR3 length is 15 residues. Germline-derived CDR1 and CDR2 are LGHNA and YSLEER.

The chain couples TRBV5-4 to TRBJ2-1; 11 nucleotides line up with TRBD2. V dropped 4 bases and J dropped 4; count of bases not matched to a gene: 16. The CDR3 runs to 19 residues. In germline, CDR1 is SGHNT, CDR2 YYREEE (reference sequence). DNA of the CDR3: TGTGCCAGCAGCCAGGGACTAGCGGAGTGGGTAGGGGTTTACAATGAGCAGTTCTTC. It codes for CASSQGLAEWVGVYNEQFF.

As regards this clone: It may be a read error: a sequence one base away is much more abundant. The same CDR3 can be traced to other DNA sequences in this sample. The CDR3 loop is CASSLTGNQPQHF. Here the CDR3 DNA reads TGTGCCAGCAGCTTAACGGGGAATCAGCCCCAGCATTTT. The chain links TRBV7-2 to TRBJ1-5; the D is unclear. The CDR3 is 13 amino acids. V gave up 2 bases and J gave up 4 bases, with 6 bases separating them. Looked up from germline, CDR1 is SGHTA and CDR2 is FQGNSA.

The rearrangement uses TRBV25-1 and TRBJ2-1; perhaps TRBD2 as D (6 bases). Germline loops: CDR1 MGHDK, CDR2 SYGVNS. The CDR3 consists of 16 residues. The V end was cut by 4 bases, the J end by 5 bases, with 18 bases between. The CDR3 DNA follows: TGTGCCAGCAGTGTCCCCAAGTACGCGGGGAACAATGAGCAGTTCTTC. Translation gives CASSVPKYAGNNEQFF.

The chain joins TRBV11-2 to TRBJ1-4; TRBD1 is a possible D gene (5 bases). Trimming shortened V by 1 base and J by 13 bases, and 25 bases separated the two germline ends. The CDR3 runs 17 residues. Germline V gives CDR1 SGHAT, CDR2 FQNNGV. CDR3 in amino acids: CASSLAGTAYLTSGLFF. The CDR3 coding sequence is TGTGCCAGCAGCTTAGCGGGGACGGCGTATTTAACCTCTGGACTGTTTTTT.

This chain links TRBV5-1 with TRBJ2-5; tentatively, D is TRBD2 (6 bases). Between the trimmed V and J ends, which lost 6 bases and 2 bases, there was a span of 11 bases. CDR1 and CDR2 from the germline V gene are SGHRS and YFSETQ. The length of the CDR3 is 13 residues. The CDR3 here is CASKPAGQETQYF. DNA for the CDR3: TGCGCCAGCAAGCCAGCGGGTCAAGAGACCCAGTACTTC.

The chain recombines TRBV6-5 with TRBJ1-6; D is possibly TRBD1 (6 bases). The CDR3 is made up of 14 amino acids. V was pared by 9 bases and J by 5 bases, with 14 bases between. The V gene's germline CDR1 is MNHEY and CDR2 SVGAGI. The CDR3 reads CASRGQFDNSPLHF. The CDR3 DNA reads as TGTGCCAGTAGGGGACAATTTGATAATTCACCCCTCCACTTT.

This clone was counted only a few times. The chain links TRBV18 to TRBJ2-5, with D possibly being TRBD1 or TRBD2 (5 bases each). This CDR3 contains 15 residues. V was cut by 1 base and J by 5 bases, with 14 bases left in between. Germline loops: CDR1 KGHSH, CDR2 LQKENI. The CDR3 nucleotides read TGTGCCAGCTCACCACAGGGACCGGGAATGGAGACCCAGTACTTC. It is translated as CASSPQGPGMETQYF. Supplemented by reference TRBV18 and TRBJ2-5, the full variable domain reads NAGVMQNPRHLVRRRGQEARLRCSPMKGHSHVYWYRQLPEEGLKFMVYLQKENIIDESGMPKERFSAEFPKEGPSILRIQQVVRGDSAAYFCASSPQGPGMETQYFGPGTRLLVL.

The genes are TRBV30 and TRBJ2-2, with D possibly matching TRBD2 (6 bases). V was pared by 1 base and J by 7 bases, with 13 bases between. This CDR3 is 14 amino acids long. From germline, CDR1 is GTSNPN and CDR2 SVGIG (reference sequence). CDR3 sequence: CAWSGQGGGGELFF. The CDR3 nucleotides are TGTGCCTGGAGTGGGCAGGGAGGAGGCGGGGAGCTGTTTTTT.

The chain recombines TRBV18 with TRBJ2-7; the match to TRBD2 covers 8 bases. With 0 bases clipped from V and 1 base from J, the junction kept 14 bases outside the gene matches. Germline V lookup: CDR1 KGHSH, CDR2 LQKENI. The CDR3 totals 19 residues. The CDR3 sequence is CASSPPGRLAGGASYEQYF. The CDR3 region has the DNA TGTGCCAGCTCACCACCTGGCCGGCTAGCGGGTGGGGCGTCCTACGAGCAGTACTTC.

The chain combines TRBV7-9 with TRBJ2-2; the match to TRBD1 covers 8 bases. The CDR3 is made up of 16 amino acids. Trimming removed 2 bases from V and 4 bases from J; junction bases left unmatched: 6. Germline values: CDR1 SEHNR, CDR2 FQNEAQ (reference sequence). The CDR3 bases are TGTGCCAGCAGCTTATCGGCAGGGGGCAGCACCGGGGAGCTGTTTTTT. It is translated as CASSLSAGGSTGELFF.

The gene calls are TRBV7-6 and TRBJ2-5; 7 nucleotides line up with TRBD1. The V and J ends lost 5 bases and 1 base, in that order; junction bases with no gene match: 7. Germline-derived CDR1 and CDR2 are SGHVS and FNYEAQ. The CDR3 spans 15 residues. Here the CDR3 reads CASSQNTGVQETQYF. The CDR3 nucleotides read TGTGCCAGCAGCCAAAATACAGGGGTCCAAGAGACCCAGTACTTC.

The rearrangement links TRBV6-6 to TRBJ2-1; 13 bases match TRBD2. Germline V gene lookup returns CDR1 MNHNY and CDR2 SVGAGI (reference sequence). The CDR3 totals 15 residues. V shed 6 bases and J 8 bases; nucleotides not matched to a gene: 7. CDR3 nucleotides: TGTGCCAGCAGCCCCGGACTAGCGGGAGCCGATGAGCAGTTCTTC. Its protein product is CASSPGLAGADEQFF.

The chain employs TRBV19 and TRBJ2-7; weak D call: TRBD2 (5 bases). Deletions cut 3 bases from V and 3 bases from J, with 18 bases between. Germline V gene sequence: CDR1 LNHDA, CDR2 SQIVND (reference sequence). The CDR3 length is 16 residues. The CDR3 DNA follows: TGTGCCAGTAGTATGGATGGGCTAGCAGGTGTCTACGAGCAGTACTTC. Amino acid sequence: CASSMDGLAGVYEQYF.